The clone carrying this T cell receptor beta chain appeared a few times. Original methodology: The assay estimated nucleated cells by amplifying reference gene primers. The method was immunoSEQ multiplex PCR; TCRdb's version includes in-frame clones alone and lacks a portion of them. That table is the source of V, J and clone size, and D and trimming were worked out from the DNA. The sample comprises about 70,000 clones, 65% to 90% of which are singletons, and 6.9% rests with the top ten. The data originate from a study of blood T cell repertoires in COVID-19. Across the study: Both acute and convalescent COVID-19 samples were obtained from the United States, Italy and Spain.

Seattle's enrolled individuals joined amid active infection and were then monitored longitudinally. The J segment lost 7 bases and the V segment lost 7 bases, leaving 12 bases of the junction unmatched. The germline V gene has CDR1 LNHDA and CDR2 SQIVND (reference sequence). The CDR3 sequence is 15 residues long. The specimen sequenced was peripheral blood. This chain links TRBV19 with TRBJ1-5, with 8 bases identical to TRBD1. This clonotype was obtained from a man aged 25-40 years with COVID-19, enrolled during active disease. CDR3 nucleotide sequence: TGTGCCAGTAACAAGGACAGGGTTGGTGTGCAGCCCCAGCATTTT. It translates to CASNKDRVGVQPQHF.